A selection of T cell receptor beta chains follows, all from one sample in a study of T cell repertoires in aging, cancer and after chemotherapy. TCRdb re-called the multiplex PCR reads through MiXCR, storing one row per CDR3 protein. The table lists over 4,000 distinct CDR3 sequences, roughly 26% of them singletons, with 15% to 20% in the top ten. The sequenced sample was blood. The receptors here all came from a human donor in good health. Both conserved end residues are part of each CDR3. D genes are given only for firm matches. Rows may omit the clone size; those that give it use once, few, many or a size class.

J,V,length,D,size,CDR3,DNA
TRBJ2-7,TRBV7-9,15,NA,few,CASSLEGFLGYEQYF,TGTGCCAGCAGCTTAGAGGGTTTCCTGGGCTACGAGCAGTACTTC
TRBJ1-1,TRBV20-1,16,TRBD1,NA,CSARGTGYRSNTEAFF,TGCAGTGCTAGAGGGACAGGCTATCGTTCGAACACTGAAGCTTTCTTT
TRBJ2-1,TRBV11-2,16,NA,NA,CASSLSGPQWSNEQFF,TGTGCCAGCAGCTTAAGTGGCCCCCAATGGTCCAATGAGCAGTTCTTC
TRBJ1-5,TRBV15,16,NA,NA,CVTSGTRGGSNQPQHF,TGTGTCACCAGCGGGACGAGGGGGGGGAGCAATCAGCCCCAGCATTTT
TRBJ1-6,TRBV11-1,16,TRBD1,NA,CASSWGQGLYNSPLHF,TGTGCCAGCAGCTGGGGACAGGGCCTTTATAATTCACCCCTCCACTTT
TRBJ1-2,TRBV5-1,17,TRBD1,few,CASSLPGTGALKDGYTF,TGCGCCAGCAGCTTGCCCGGGACAGGGGCCCTCAAGGATGGCTACACCTTC
TRBJ2-3,TRBV30,17,TRBD2,NA,CAWSVLAGALSTDTQYF,TGTGCCTGGAGTGTCCTAGCGGGAGCCCTAAGCACAGATACGCAGTATTTT
TRBJ2-7,TRBV19,13,TRBD2,NA,CASSILAGDEQYF,TGTGCCAGTAGTATTCTAGCGGGAGACGAGCAGTACTTC
TRBJ1-2,TRBV20-1,13,NA,NA,CSARQDAPYGYTF,TGCAGTGCTAGACAGGATGCCCCCTATGGCTACACCTTC
TRBJ2-1,TRBV19,16,NA,medium-sized,CASSIGRDRPYNEQFF,TGTGCCAGTAGTATCGGCCGGGACCGCCCCTACAATGAGCAGTTCTTC
TRBJ1-2,TRBV19,13,NA,medium-sized,CASRRDANYGYTF,TGTGCCAGTAGAAGGGATGCTAACTATGGCTACACCTTC
TRBJ2-7,TRBV29-1,11,TRBD1,medium-sized,CSVAKQGEQYF,TGCAGCGTTGCTAAACAGGGGGAGCAGTACTTC
TRBJ2-1,TRBV29-1,14,TRBD2,large,CSVDTSELFSEQFF,TGCAGCGTTGATACTAGCGAGCTTTTCAGTGAGCAGTTCTTC
TRBJ2-7,TRBV20-1,12,NA,NA,CSAPDRTHEQYF,TGCAGTGCCCCTGACCGTACCCACGAGCAGTACTTC
TRBJ1-1,TRBV5-4,15,TRBD1,few,CASSFFGTANTEAFF,TGTGCCAGCAGCTTTTTCGGGACAGCCAACACTGAAGCTTTCTTT
TRBJ1-5,TRBV10-3,15,NA,NA,CATTDGGEGNQPQHF,TGTGCCACGACCGATGGAGGCGAAGGCAATCAGCCCCAGCATTTT
TRBJ2-2,TRBV18,17,NA,medium-sized,CASSPAQAPRNTGELFF,TGTGCCAGCTCACCAGCACAGGCCCCACGGAACACCGGGGAGCTGTTTTTT
TRBJ2-5,TRBV28,15,TRBD1,few,CASSDRGQVRKTQYF,TGTGCCAGTTCGGACAGGGGACAGGTACGAAAGACCCAGTACTTC
TRBJ2-7,TRBV11-2,16,TRBD2,NA,CASSPWLAGDSYEQYF,TGTGCCAGCAGCCCGTGGCTAGCGGGAGACTCCTACGAGCAGTACTTC
TRBJ1-2,TRBV20-1,13,TRBD1,NA,CSATVTGVDGYTF,TGCAGTGCTACCGTGACAGGGGTTGATGGCTACACCTTC
TRBJ1-1,TRBV20-1,13,TRBD1,NA,CSASDRGVTEAFF,TGCAGTGCTTCAGACAGGGGGGTCACTGAAGCTTTCTTT
TRBJ2-1,TRBV19,15,TRBD2,medium-sized,CASKSVSSGGNEQFF,TGTGCCAGTAAATCGGTGTCTAGCGGGGGGAATGAGCAGTTCTTC
TRBJ2-1,TRBV7-6,15,TRBD2,NA,CASSSLAGSGNEQFF,TGTGCCAGCAGCTCCCTAGCGGGATCGGGGAATGAGCAGTTCTTC